This is a list of T cell receptor beta chains from one sample in a study of T cells after yellow fever vaccination. Each CDR3 protein is one row after TCRdb ran MiXCR on the 5' RACE reads. The sample lists just under 600,000 distinct CDR3 sequences, about 13% seen once, with around an eighth in the top ten. This specimen consisted of PBMCs, obtained on the day of the yellow fever booster vaccination. The receptors here all came from a man under 40 who received the YFV17D yellow fever vaccine. Each CDR3 is given with its conserved first and last residue. D genes are given only for firm matches. Rows may omit the clone size; those that give it use once, few, many or a size class.

>TRBJ2-7|.|.|TRBV5-4
TGTGCCAGCAGCTTGGCCCTGACACGGCCTGGAGGCGAGCAGTACTTC
CASSLALTRPGGEQYF
>TRBJ2-1|.|.|TRBV7-2
TGTGCCAGCCGGTCCGTTTTGGGGCCCTCGGAGCAGTTCTTC
CASRSVLGPSEQFF
>TRBJ1-5|.|TRBD1|TRBV5-6
TGTGCCAGCAGCCGCCCAGGGGGAAACAATCAGCCCCAGCATTTT
CASSRPGGNNQPQHF
>TRBJ2-7|.|.|TRBV6-6
TGTGCCAGCAAAAGCACGTCTAAGGACGAGCAGTACTTC
CASKSTSKDEQYF
>TRBJ2-1|many|.|TRBV6-2/TRBV6-3
TGTGCCAGCAGTTCGGACAATGAGCAGTTCTTC
CASSSDNEQFF
>TRBJ2-1|few|TRBD2|TRBV20-1
TGCAGTGCTAGACAAAGGACTAGCGGGAGTGTAAGTGAGCAGTTCTTC
CSARQRTSGSVSEQFF
>TRBJ2-5|.|TRBD2|TRBV6-5
TGTGCCAGCAGTTACTCTTTCGGCGGGAGGGAGGAGACCCAGTACTTC
CASSYSFGGREETQYF
>TRBJ1-6|.|.|TRBV12-3/TRBV12-4
TGTGCCAGCAGCCCCGCGCGCAATTCACCCCTCCACTTT
CASSPARNSPLHF
>TRBJ2-7|few|.|TRBV27
TGTGCCAGCAGGCTAGCAGACCCTCCCTACGAGCAGTACTTC
CASRLADPPYEQYF
>TRBJ2-7|.|TRBD2|TRBV20-1
TGCAGTGCTGACGGCCCCGGGAGGGGGGGGACTCACTACGAGCAGTACTTC
CSADGPGRGGTHYEQYF
>TRBJ1-2|few|.|TRBV4-3
TGCGCCAGCAGCCAAGAAGTCACAGCCAACTTAAACTATGGCTACACCTTC
CASSQEVTANLNYGYTF
>TRBJ1-5|.|TRBD1|TRBV7-8
TGTGCCAGCAGCCTCCGGACAGGGACTATGAGCAATCAGCCCCAGCATTTT
CASSLRTGTMSNQPQHF
>TRBJ1-5|.|.|TRBV6-5
TGTGCCAGCAGCCACTCTAATAGCAATCAGCCCCAGCATTTT
CASSHSNSNQPQHF
>TRBJ2-7|once|TRBD1|TRBV7-2
TGTGCCAGCAGCCACCCCAGGGGGATAAGCGCCTACGAGCAGTACTTC
CASSHPRGISAYEQYF
>TRBJ2-2|.|TRBD2|TRBV25-1
TGTGCCAGCAGAGCTCAGAGAATAGCGGGAGGGCCCACCGGGGAGCTGTTTTTT
CASRAQRIAGGPTGELFF
>TRBJ2-1|.|.|TRBV5-1
TGCGCCAGCAGGGCAGGCTCCTACAATGAGCAGTTCTTC
CASRAGSYNEQFF
>TRBJ1-6|few|TRBD1|TRBV12-3/TRBV12-4
TGTGCCAGCAGTTCCGGGACAGGGGCTAATTCACCCCTCCACTTT
CASSSGTGANSPLHF
>TRBJ2-1|few|.|TRBV4-3
TGCGCCAGCAGCCAAGCGGTCGGATTGAGGAACGGGAATGAGCAGTTCTTC
CASSQAVGLRNGNEQFF
>TRBJ2-2|.|.|TRBV7-2
TGTGCCAGCAGCTTTGGCCCGGGGCAGACCACCGGGGAGCTGTTTTTT
CASSFGPGQTTGELFF
>TRBJ2-5|many|.|TRBV6-5
TGTGCCAGCAGTCCTAGCTTGGGGACCCAGTACTTC
CASSPSLGTQYF
>TRBJ2-1|few|TRBD2|TRBV20-1
TGCAGTGCTAGCGAACTAGCGGTATACAATGAGCAGTTCTTC
CSASELAVYNEQFF
>TRBJ2-1|few|TRBD2|TRBV6-1
TGTGCCAGCAAGGCTAGCGGGAGTTCTGAGCAGTTCTTC
CASKASGSSEQFF
>TRBJ2-7|.|.|TRBV20-1
TGCAGTGCTTCCGGGACCCACTCCTACGAGCAGTACTTC
CSASGTHSYEQYF
>TRBJ1-5|few|TRBD1|TRBV12-3/TRBV12-4
TGTGCCAGCAGTTCCCGCCGGGACAGGGGTAATCAGCCCCAGCATTTT
CASSSRRDRGNQPQHF
>TRBJ2-3|few|.|TRBV12-3/TRBV12-4
TGTGCCAGCAGTTTAAATCAAGAAGATACGCAGTATTTT
CASSLNQEDTQYF
>TRBJ2-5|few|.|TRBV6-9
TGTGCCAGCAGCCCTCATTTCGGGCCAAATGGGGTACAAGAGACCCAGTACTTC
CASSPHFGPNGVQETQYF
>TRBJ1-1|few|.|TRBV10-3
TGTGCCATCAGTGAGGGTAGGGACACTGAAGCTTTCTTT
CAISEGRDTEAFF
>TRBJ2-1|.|.|TRBV12-3/TRBV12-4
TGTGCCAGCAGTCCGACGGGGGTCGGGGCCCAGCAGTTCTTC
CASSPTGVGAQQFF
>TRBJ1-3|.|TRBD1|TRBV20-1
TGCAGTGCTAGGGGGACAGCTGGAAACACCATATATTTT
CSARGTAGNTIYF
>TRBJ2-5|.|.|TRBV10-3
TGTGCCATCAGTGATCACTCACGCCAAGAGACCCAGTACTTC
CAISDHSRQETQYF
>TRBJ2-1|few|.|TRBV12-3/TRBV12-4
TGTGCCAGCAGTTTATGGGGTACTGAGCAGTTCTTC
CASSLWGTEQFF
>TRBJ2-2|.|.|TRBV14
TGTGCCAGCAGCCAAATGGGGGCCGGGGAGCTGTTTTTT
CASSQMGAGELFF
>TRBJ1-3|.|.|TRBV18
TGTGCCAGCCGCAGGGATACGACTGGAAGCACCATATATTTT
CASRRDTTGSTIYF
>TRBJ1-1|few|.|TRBV24-1
TGTGCCACCAGTGATGCCCGGGCAGACATGAACACTGAAGCTTTCTTT
CATSDARADMNTEAFF
>TRBJ2-3|few|.|TRBV12-3/TRBV12-4
TGTGCCAGCAGTTTACTTCCCACAGATACGCAGTATTTT
CASSLLPTDTQYF